This is a list of T cell receptor beta chains from one sample in a study of beta chain features in type 1 diabetes. The data were produced by immunoSEQ multiplex PCR, yet TCRdb's version contains in-frame clones alone and is incomplete. The sample holds about 210,000 clones, 11% seen once. The sample consisted of central memory CD4+ T cells from blood. The receptors come from a man in his late teens or twenties in good health. Each CDR3 is given with its conserved first and last residue. Fields, in order: D gene, J gene, V gene, CDR3 length, clone size, CDR3 protein, CDR3 DNA. D genes are given only for firm matches. Size is omitted from some rows. Given values are once, few, many or a class for expanded clones.

.	TRBJ1-2	TRBV30	13	few	CAWSPADRGGYTF	TGTGCCTGGAGCCCCGCGGACCGAGGCGGCTACACCTTC
.	TRBJ2-5	TRBV7-2	12	.	CASTHFGETQYF	TGTGCCAGCACCCACTTTGGGGAGACCCAGTACTTC
TRBD2	TRBJ2-7	TRBV15	15	.	CATSRDRGEGYEQYF	TGTGCCACCAGCAGAGATCGGGGGGAAGGCTACGAGCAGTACTTC
.	TRBJ2-7	TRBV5-1	16	few	CASSLEPGLMSLEQYF	TGCGCCAGCAGCTTGGAACCGGGACTGATGTCTCTCGAGCAGTACTTC
TRBD1	TRBJ1-1	TRBV7-2	13	.	CASSRQGNTEAFF	TGTGCCAGCAGTCGACAGGGAAACACTGAAGCTTTCTTT
.	TRBJ1-2	TRBV6-1	13	.	CASSEAGVYGYTF	TGTGCCAGCAGTGAAGCGGGGGTCTATGGCTACACCTTC
.	TRBJ2-5	TRBV6-1	13	.	CASSEARGETQYF	TGTGCCAGCAGTGAAGCGCGCGGAGAGACCCAGTACTTC
.	TRBJ2-5	TRBV5-6	14	.	CASSLYSGYETQYF	TGTGCCAGCAGCTTGTACTCAGGGTACGAGACCCAGTACTTC
.	TRBJ2-6	TRBV27	15	.	CASSFWASGANVLTF	TGTGCCAGCAGTTTCTGGGCCTCTGGGGCCAACGTCCTGACTTTC
.	TRBJ2-7	TRBV29-1	14	few	CSVGAGQLSYEQYF	TGCAGCGTTGGGGCGGGCCAACTCTCCTACGAGCAGTACTTC
TRBD2	TRBJ2-3	TRBV10-3	15	many	CAISIGTSSTDTQYF	TGTGCCATCAGTATCGGGACTAGCAGCACAGATACGCAGTATTTT
.	TRBJ2-3	TRBV12-5	14	few	CASGLSDRTDTQYF	TGTGCTAGTGGTTTGTCGGACAGAACAGATACGCAGTATTTT
.	TRBJ2-3	TRBV7-2	12	.	CASSFGTDTQYF	TGTGCCAGCAGCTTCGGTACAGATACGCAGTATTTT
.	TRBJ1-5	TRBV27	14	few	CASSLAGDGQPQHF	TGTGCCAGCAGTTTAGCGGGGGACGGTCAGCCCCAGCATTTT
TRBD2	TRBJ2-3	TRBV30	14	many	CAWTLAAMTDTQYF	TGTGCCTGGACCCTAGCGGCAATGACAGATACGCAGTATTTT
TRBD1	TRBJ1-2	TRBV6-5	13	.	CASSPGQGWGYTF	TGTGCCAGCAGTCCCGGACAGGGTTGGGGCTACACCTTC
TRBD2	TRBJ2-5	TRBV11-2	14	few	CASSFGLAEETQYF	TGTGCCAGCAGCTTTGGACTAGCGGAAGAGACCCAGTACTTC
.	TRBJ2-6	TRBV30	15	.	CAWGPGRSGANVLTF	TGTGCCTGGGGCCCGGGCAGGTCCGGGGCCAACGTCCTGACTTTC
TRBD2	TRBJ2-1	TRBV5-4	13	.	CASSRETSAEQFF	TGTGCCAGCAGCCGAGAAACTAGCGCTGAGCAGTTCTTC
.	TRBJ1-2	TRBV5-1	15	.	CASSLAVDRRGGYTF	TGCGCCAGCAGCTTGGCCGTGGACCGGCGAGGTGGCTACACCTTC
.	TRBJ2-7	TRBV7-9	13	many	CASSYGIGGKQYF	TGTGCCAGCAGTTACGGAATAGGGGGGAAGCAGTACTTC
.	TRBJ2-3	TRBV5-6	13	many	CATNYRGTDTQYF	TGTGCCACAAACTACCGGGGCACAGATACGCAGTATTTT
.	TRBJ2-1	TRBV7-9	13	many	CASSSGVAVEQFF	TGTGCCAGCAGCTCGGGTGTAGCGGTTGAGCAGTTCTTC
.	TRBJ2-3	TRBV7-8	14	.	CASSLGQARDTQYF	TGTGCCAGCAGCTTAGGACAGGCTCGAGATACGCAGTATTTT
.	TRBJ2-5	TRBV28	15	.	CASSRPERYQETQYF	TGTGCCAGCAGCCGTCCGGAGCGGTACCAAGAGACCCAGTACTTC
.	TRBJ2-3	TRBV29-1	12	.	CSVQGRADTQYF	TGCAGCGTACAGGGTAGGGCAGATACGCAGTATTTT
TRBD2	TRBJ2-3	TRBV9	22	few	CASSVNYGPKDETGGSTDTQYF	TGTGCCAGCAGCGTAAACTACGGGCCCAAAGACGAGACGGGAGGGAGCACAGATACGCAGTATTTT